This entry features one TCR beta chain sequence. The data belong to a study of T-cell reconstitution after alpha-beta-depleted transplantation in children. Unique molecular identifiers were used in preparing the TCRbeta library. TCRdb reprocessed the PCR reads via MiXCR and lists one record per CDR3 protein. The data show over 550,000 distinct CDR3 sequences, roughly a tenth seen once. Trimming pared 0 bases from V and 8 bases from J, leaving 17 bases between. Looked up from germline, CDR1 is SGDLS and CDR2 is YYNGEE. The CDR3 has 15 amino acids. The sequence was collected from a human donor who donated a stem cell graft to a child with acute myeloid leukemia. This chain links TRBV9 with TRBJ1-1; D ambiguous. The sample consisted of PBMCs from the stem cell graft donor, taken from the stem cell graft. The CDR3 region is CASSVESQFTEEAFF. CDR3 sequence (DNA): TGTGCCAGCAGCGTAGAGTCACAGTTCACTGAAGAAGCTTTCTTT.